The 5 T cell receptor beta chains reported below all come from one sample, sequenced in a study of T cell changes during pregnancy in multiple sclerosis. Produced via immunoSEQ multiplex PCR; TCRdb's table is partial and in-frame only. The sample records under 50,000 clones, roughly 84% being singletons. Sequencing used CD8+ T cells from peripheral blood mononuclear cells, obtained in the first trimester of pregnancy. The receptor source for this set is a female donor with multiple sclerosis, enrolled in a pregnancy study.

The chain employs TRBV5-6 and TRBJ2-1, with TRBD2 matching 11 bases. V shed 1 base and J 3 bases; nucleotides not matched to a gene: 3. Germline CDR1 SGHDT, CDR2 YYEEEE. This CDR3 has 16 amino acids. The CDR3 coding sequence is TGTGCCAGCAGCTTGACTAGCGGGGGCCTCTACAATGAGCAGTTCTTC. It codes for CASSLTSGGLYNEQFF.

The V call is TRBV1, the J call TRBJ1-1. TRBV1 is shown as a pseudogene. CDR3 length: 15 amino acids. The CDR3 here is CTSSQDRELYTEAFF. CDR3 nucleotide sequence: TGCACCAGCAGCCAAGATCGAGAGTTATACACTGAAGCTTTCTTT.

V is TRBV6-1 and J is TRBJ1-2, with 8 nucleotides matching TRBD1. Germline trimming cut 3 bases from V and 2 bases from J; bases unmatched to any gene: 5. This CDR3 contains 15 residues. Germline CDR1 reads MNHNS; CDR2 reads SASEGT. For the CDR3, the DNA is TGTGCCAGCAGTGACGGACAGGGAATCAACTATGGCTACACCTTC. This gives the protein CASSDGQGINYGYTF.

This clone is a singleton in its sample. The rearrangement joins TRBV4-3 to TRBJ1-6; 8 bases match TRBD1. The germline CDR1 and CDR2 sequences are LGHNA and YSLEER. V lost 3 bases to trimming and J lost 1 base; unmatched junction nucleotides: 2. This CDR3 has 16 residues. Here the CDR3 DNA reads TGCGCCAGCAGCCAGAGGGACAGGTCCTATAATTCACCCCTCCACTTT. It encodes CASSQRDRSYNSPLHF.

The chain carries TRBV5-1 and TRBJ2-3; the match to TRBD2 covers 9 bases. The V gene's germline CDR1 is SGHRS and CDR2 YFSETQ. The trim removed 4 bases at V and 2 bases at J, leaving 8 bases unmatched. CDR3 length: 16 amino acids. The CDR3 DNA sequence: TGCGCCAGCAGCCTAGGGACTAGCTCCGCCACAGATACGCAGTATTTT. Protein product: CASSLGTSSATDTQYF.